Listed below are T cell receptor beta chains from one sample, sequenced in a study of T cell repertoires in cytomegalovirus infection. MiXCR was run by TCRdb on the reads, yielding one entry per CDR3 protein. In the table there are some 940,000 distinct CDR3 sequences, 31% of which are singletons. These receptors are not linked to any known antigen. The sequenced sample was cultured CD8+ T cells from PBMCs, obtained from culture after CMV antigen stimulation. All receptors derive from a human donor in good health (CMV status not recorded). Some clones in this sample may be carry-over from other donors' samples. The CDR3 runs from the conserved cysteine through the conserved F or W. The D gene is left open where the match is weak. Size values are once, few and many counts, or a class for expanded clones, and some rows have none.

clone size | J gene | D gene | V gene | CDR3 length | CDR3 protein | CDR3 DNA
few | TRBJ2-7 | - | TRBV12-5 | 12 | CASGPTGDEQYF | TGTGCTAGTGGTCCCACCGGAGACGAGCAGTACTTC
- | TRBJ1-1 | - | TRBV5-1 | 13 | CASAQGLNTEAFF | TGTGCCAGCGCTCAGGGGTTGAACACTGAAGCTTTCTTT
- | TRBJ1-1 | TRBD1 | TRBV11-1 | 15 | CASRWGQASYTEAFF | TGTGCCAGCAGGTGGGGACAGGCCTCCTACACTGAAGCTTTCTTT
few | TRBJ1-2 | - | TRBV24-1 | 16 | CATSDPRLPANYGYTF | TGTGCCACCAGTGATCCACGCCTCCCTGCTAACTATGGCTACACCTTC
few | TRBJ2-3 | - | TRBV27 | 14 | CASSLDTGTDTQYF | TGTGCCAGCAGTTTAGACACGGGCACAGATACGCAGTATTTT
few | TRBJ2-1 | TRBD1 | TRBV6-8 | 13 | CASSLRTGNEQFF | TGTGCCAGCAGCCTACGGACAGGCAATGAGCAGTTCTTC
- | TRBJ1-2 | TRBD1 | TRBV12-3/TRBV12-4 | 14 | CASRPTGGLYGYTF | TGTGCCAGCAGACCGACAGGGGGGTTATATGGCTACACCTTC
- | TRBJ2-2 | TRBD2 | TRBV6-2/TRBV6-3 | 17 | CASSYINLAGGPEELFF | TGTGCCAGCAGTTACATCAATCTAGCGGGGGGCCCGGAGGAGCTGTTTTTT
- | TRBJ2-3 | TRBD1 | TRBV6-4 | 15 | CASSSGTGDADTQYF | TGTGCCAGCAGTTCCGGGACAGGGGACGCAGATACGCAGTATTTT
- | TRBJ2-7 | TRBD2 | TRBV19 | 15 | CASSIGGTWNYEQYF | TGTGCCAGTAGTATCGGGGGGACCTGGAACTACGAGCAGTACTTC
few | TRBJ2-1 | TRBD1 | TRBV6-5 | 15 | CASRPGTGLYNEQFF | TGTGCCAGCAGACCCGGGACAGGGCTATACAATGAGCAGTTCTTC
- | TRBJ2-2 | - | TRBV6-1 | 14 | CASRPRDYTGELFF | TGTGCCAGCAGACCCAGGGACTACACCGGGGAGCTGTTTTTT